The present T cell receptor beta chain was sequenced within a study of cytomegalovirus exposure and HLA in healthy donors. This CDR3 region has 16 residues. Germline lookup yields CDR1 SNHLY and CDR2 FYNNEI. J gave up 2 bases and V 4 bases, and 4 bases lay outside the gene matches. This PCR relied on a set of 60 Vbeta primers and 13 Jbeta primers. Produced via immunoSEQ multiplex PCR; TCRdb's table is partial and in-frame only. Counted here are some 48,000 clones, around 80% occurring once; the ten biggest clones make up 8.1%. V usage is TRBV2 and J usage is TRBJ2-3; 12 bases match TRBD2. Material for sequencing was PBMCs. The TCR comes from a man between 25 and 39 years old in good health and CMV-seropositive. The CDR3 region has the DNA TGTGCCAGCAGTGCAGGACTAGCGGGGATCACAGATACGCAGTATTTT. This sequence encodes CASSAGLAGITDTQYF.